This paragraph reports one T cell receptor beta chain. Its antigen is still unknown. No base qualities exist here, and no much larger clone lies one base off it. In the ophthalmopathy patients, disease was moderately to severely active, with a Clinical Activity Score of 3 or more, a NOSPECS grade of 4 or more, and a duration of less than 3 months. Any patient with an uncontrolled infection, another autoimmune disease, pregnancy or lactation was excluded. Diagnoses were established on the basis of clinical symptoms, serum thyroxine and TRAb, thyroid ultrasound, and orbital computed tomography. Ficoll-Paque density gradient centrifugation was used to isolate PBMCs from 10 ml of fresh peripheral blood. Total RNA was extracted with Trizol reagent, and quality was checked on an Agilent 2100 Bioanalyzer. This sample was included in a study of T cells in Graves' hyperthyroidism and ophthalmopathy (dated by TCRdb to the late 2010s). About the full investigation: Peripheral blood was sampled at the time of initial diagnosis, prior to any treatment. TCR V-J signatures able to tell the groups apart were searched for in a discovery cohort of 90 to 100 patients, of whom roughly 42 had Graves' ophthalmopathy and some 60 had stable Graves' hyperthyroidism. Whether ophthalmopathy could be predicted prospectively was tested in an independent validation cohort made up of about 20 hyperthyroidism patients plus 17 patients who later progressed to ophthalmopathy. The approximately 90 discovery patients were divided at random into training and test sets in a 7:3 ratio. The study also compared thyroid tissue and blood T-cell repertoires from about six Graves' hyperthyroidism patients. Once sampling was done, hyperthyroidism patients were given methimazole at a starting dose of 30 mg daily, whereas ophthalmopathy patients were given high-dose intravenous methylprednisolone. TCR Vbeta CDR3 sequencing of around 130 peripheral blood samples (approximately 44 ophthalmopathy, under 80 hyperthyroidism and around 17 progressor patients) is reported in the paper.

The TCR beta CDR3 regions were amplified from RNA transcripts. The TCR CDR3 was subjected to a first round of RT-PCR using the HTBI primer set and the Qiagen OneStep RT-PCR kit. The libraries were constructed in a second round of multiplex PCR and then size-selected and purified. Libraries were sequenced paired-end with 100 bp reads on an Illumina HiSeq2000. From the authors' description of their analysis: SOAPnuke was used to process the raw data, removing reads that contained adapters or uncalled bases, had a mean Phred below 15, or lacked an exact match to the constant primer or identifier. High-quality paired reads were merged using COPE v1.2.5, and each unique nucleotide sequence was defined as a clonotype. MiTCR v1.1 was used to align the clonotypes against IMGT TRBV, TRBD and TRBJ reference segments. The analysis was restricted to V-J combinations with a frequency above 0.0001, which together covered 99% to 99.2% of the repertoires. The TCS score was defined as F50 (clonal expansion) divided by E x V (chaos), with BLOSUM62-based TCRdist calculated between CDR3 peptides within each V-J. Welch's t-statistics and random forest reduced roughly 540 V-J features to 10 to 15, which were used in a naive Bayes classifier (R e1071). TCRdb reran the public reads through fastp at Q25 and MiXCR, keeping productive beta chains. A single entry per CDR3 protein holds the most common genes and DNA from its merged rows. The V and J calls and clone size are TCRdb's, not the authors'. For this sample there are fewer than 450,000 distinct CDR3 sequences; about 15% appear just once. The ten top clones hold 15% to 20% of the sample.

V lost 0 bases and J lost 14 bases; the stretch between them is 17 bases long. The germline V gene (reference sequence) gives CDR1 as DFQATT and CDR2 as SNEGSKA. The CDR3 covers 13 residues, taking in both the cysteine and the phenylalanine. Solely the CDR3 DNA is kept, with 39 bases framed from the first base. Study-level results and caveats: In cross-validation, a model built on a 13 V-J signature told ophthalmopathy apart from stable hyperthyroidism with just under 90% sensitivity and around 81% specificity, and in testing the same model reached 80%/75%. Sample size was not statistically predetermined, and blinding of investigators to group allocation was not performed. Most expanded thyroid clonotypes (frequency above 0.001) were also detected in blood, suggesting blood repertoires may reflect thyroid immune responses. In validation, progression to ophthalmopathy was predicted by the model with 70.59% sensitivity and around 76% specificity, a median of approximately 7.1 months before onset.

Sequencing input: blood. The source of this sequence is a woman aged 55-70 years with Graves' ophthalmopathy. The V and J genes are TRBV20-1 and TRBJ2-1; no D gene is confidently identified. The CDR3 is CSARDQFSGLEFF. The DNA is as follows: TGCAGTGCTAGAGATCAATTCTCGGGTTTAGAGTTCTTC.